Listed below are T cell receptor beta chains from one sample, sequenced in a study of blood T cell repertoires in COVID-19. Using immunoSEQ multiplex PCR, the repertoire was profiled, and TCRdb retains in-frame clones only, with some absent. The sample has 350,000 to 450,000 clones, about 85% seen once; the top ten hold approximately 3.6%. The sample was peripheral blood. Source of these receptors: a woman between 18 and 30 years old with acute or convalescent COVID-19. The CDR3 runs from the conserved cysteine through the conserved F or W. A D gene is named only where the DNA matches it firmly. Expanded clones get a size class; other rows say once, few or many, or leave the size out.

CDR3: CASSLGQSYEQYF
DNA: TGTGCCAGCAGCTTGGGACAGTCCTACGAGCAGTACTTC
size: -
V: TRBV5-8
D: -
J: TRBJ2-7
length: 13

CDR3: CASTVGGTGELFF
DNA: TGTGCCAGCACAGTAGGAGGTACCGGGGAGCTGTTTTTT
size: -
V: TRBV6-5
D: -
J: TRBJ2-2
length: 13

CDR3: CASSLDGTGNNEQFF
DNA: TGTGCCAGCAGCTTAGACGGGACAGGGAACAATGAGCAGTTCTTC
size: -
V: TRBV11-3
D: TRBD1
J: TRBJ2-1
length: 15

CDR3: CASSWRVGTYEQYF
DNA: TGCGCCAGCAGCTGGAGGGTTGGGACCTACGAGCAGTACTTC
size: few
V: TRBV5-1
D: -
J: TRBJ2-7
length: 14

CDR3: CASSQALRENTEAFF
DNA: TGTGCCAGCAGCCAAGCCCTGAGGGAGAACACTGAAGCTTTCTTT
size: -
V: TRBV5-6
D: -
J: TRBJ1-1
length: 15

CDR3: CASSVVGGQVTDTQYF
DNA: TGTGCCAGCAGCGTAGTTGGCGGACAGGTCACAGATACGCAGTATTTT
size: -
V: TRBV9
D: TRBD1
J: TRBJ2-3
length: 16

CDR3: CASSLVSRSPEVGNEQFF
DNA: TGCGCCAGCAGCTTGGTTTCTCGTTCCCCCGAGGTCGGCAATGAGCAGTTCTTC
size: many
V: TRBV5-1
D: -
J: TRBJ2-1
length: 18

CDR3: CASSESRVSPLHF
DNA: TGCGCCAGCAGTGAGTCCCGGGTTTCACCCCTCCACTTT
size: -
V: TRBV10-1
D: -
J: TRBJ1-6
length: 13

CDR3: CASSQDRRGPGNTIYF
DNA: TGCGCCAGCAGCCAAGATAGGAGGGGACCTGGAAACACCATATATTTT
size: -
V: TRBV4-1
D: -
J: TRBJ1-3
length: 16

CDR3: CASSIIPGDGELFF
DNA: TGTGCCAGCAGTATTATTCCAGGGGACGGGGAGCTGTTTTTT
size: once
V: TRBV7-9
D: -
J: TRBJ2-2
length: 14

CDR3: CASSISLQQNQPQHF
DNA: TGTGCCAGTAGTATAAGCCTACAGCAAAATCAGCCCCAGCATTTT
size: -
V: TRBV19
D: -
J: TRBJ1-5
length: 15

CDR3: CASSETGSATNEKLFF
DNA: TGTGCCAGCAGTGAGACAGGAAGTGCAACTAATGAAAAACTGTTTTTT
size: -
V: TRBV25-1
D: -
J: TRBJ1-4
length: 16

CDR3: CASSPSAGGGQQYF
DNA: TGTGCCAGCTCACCATCGGCGGGGGGCGGTCAGCAGTACTTC
size: -
V: TRBV18
D: TRBD2
J: TRBJ2-7
length: 14

CDR3: CASSLDVWASGIADTQYF
DNA: TGTGCCAGCAGTTTAGATGTATGGGCTAGCGGGATCGCAGATACGCAGTATTTT
size: -
V: TRBV28
D: TRBD2
J: TRBJ2-3
length: 18

CDR3: CASSVGQGSLWAFF
DNA: TGTGCCAGCAGCGTTGGACAGGGGTCCCTGTGGGCTTTCTTT
size: -
V: TRBV28
D: TRBD1
J: TRBJ1-1
length: 14

CDR3: CASSLRTGDNGYTF
DNA: TGTGCCAGCAGCCTCCGGACAGGGGATAATGGCTACACCTTC
size: once
V: TRBV7-8
D: TRBD1
J: TRBJ1-2
length: 14